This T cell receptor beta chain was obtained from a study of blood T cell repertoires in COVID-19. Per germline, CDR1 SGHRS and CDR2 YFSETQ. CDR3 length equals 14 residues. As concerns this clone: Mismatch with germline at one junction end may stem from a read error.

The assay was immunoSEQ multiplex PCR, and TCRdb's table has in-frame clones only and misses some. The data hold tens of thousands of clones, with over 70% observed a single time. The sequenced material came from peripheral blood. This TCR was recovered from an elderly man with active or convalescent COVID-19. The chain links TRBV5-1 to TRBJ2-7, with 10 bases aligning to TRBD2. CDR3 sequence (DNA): TGCGCCCGCAGCGGGAGGGGGGGATCCTACGAGCAGTACTTC. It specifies CARSGRGGSYEQYF.